This T cell receptor (beta chain) appears in the sequencing data of a study of vaccination and CD4 T cells after COVID-19. Of note for this clonotype: The antigen is not known.

The CDR3 runs to 14 residues. Germline V gene data show CDR1 as LNHDA and CDR2 as SQIVND (reference sequence). V was pared by 3 bases and J by 6 bases, with 14 bases between. Cultured CD4+ T-cell DNA underwent Oncomine TCR Beta short-read sequencing. TCRdb used MiXCR to reprocess the PCR reads, holding one entry per CDR3 protein. In the table there are some 20,000 distinct CDR3 sequences, 56% of which are singletons. Points from the study as a whole: Detection of a median roughly 83% of reactive clones in convalescent patients was confined to the period after vaccination.

Indicated treatment: approximately 9-day PBMC culture with coronavirus spike peptide pools or control peptides (ViraFEST assay). For ViraFEST, peptide pools expanded antigen-specific T cells, after which the TCRs were sequenced. Half of the medium was exchanged for fresh IL-2 medium, first on day 3 and then on day 7. The chain joins TRBV19 to TRBJ1-2; no reliable D call. This receptor was obtained from a human donor who had recovered from COVID-19. The sequencing input was CD4+ T cells from blood, cultured in vitro. DNA of the CDR3: TGTGCCAGTAGTATTTCAGGCCTACTTAATGGCTACACCTTC. Amino acid sequence: CASSISGLLNGYTF.